Listed here are 31 T cell receptor beta chains from one sample, sequenced in a study of response to subunit inactivated influenza vaccine. TCRdb processed the RT-PCR reads anew with MiXCR; each CDR3 protein has one entry. The sample carries about 700,000 distinct CDR3 sequences, around 13% recorded once. Source: PBMCs from blood, taken less than 15 days before vaccination. These receptors were collected from a man in his forties or fifties who received an inactivated influenza vaccine.

The rearrangement uses TRBV4-1 and TRBJ2-1; D is possibly TRBD2 (6 bases). From germline, CDR1 is MGHRA and CDR2 YSYEKL. V gave up 4 bases and J gave up 4 bases, with 14 bases separating them. The CDR3 covers 15 residues. CDR3 sequence: CASSPVGGVYNEQFF. CDR3 nucleotide sequence: TGCGCCAGCAGCCCCGTCGGAGGGGTTTACAATGAGCAGTTCTTC.

The rearrangement links TRBV6-5 to TRBJ2-1; 9 bases agree with TRBD2. Looked up from germline, CDR1 is MNHEY and CDR2 is SVGAGI. The CDR3 sequence is 12 residues long. With 6 bases clipped from V and 14 bases from J, the junction kept 8 bases outside the gene matches. The CDR3 region has the DNA TGTGCCAGCAGCCGAGCTAGCGGGGTTGAGTTCTTC. Encoded protein: CASSRASGVEFF.

This clonotype was observed a handful of times. The chain recombines TRBV11-2 with TRBJ2-2; TRBD1 matches at 10 bases. CDR1 and CDR2 from the germline V gene are SGHAT and FQNNGV. This CDR3 is 18 amino acids long. J gave up 5 bases and V 5 bases, and 14 bases lay outside the gene matches. In DNA, the CDR3 is TGTGCCAGCAGCCGCTCGCTTGGACAGGGGGGATTTACCGGGGAGCTGTTTTTT. Its translation: CASSRSLGQGGFTGELFF.

In this sample, this clonotype turned up many times. As DNA, the CDR3 is TGCAGTGCTAGAGATCGGGACAGAAACTACGAGCAGTACTTC. This gives the protein CSARDRDRNYEQYF. V is TRBV20-1 and J is TRBJ2-7; 7 bases agree with TRBD1. Germline V gene sequence: CDR1 DFQATT, CDR2 SNEGSKA (reference sequence). The V and J ends lost 0 bases and 3 bases, in that order; junction bases with no gene match: 5. This CDR3 spans 14 amino acids.

This clonotype came up a few times. The J gene is TRBJ2-3, the V gene TRBV9; 12 nucleotides align to TRBD1. Per germline, CDR1 SGDLS and CDR2 YYNGEE. The CDR3 sequence is 17 residues long. V was clipped by 4 bases and J by 0 bases; unmatched bases: 6. The CDR3 DNA reads TGTGCCAGCAGCCCGGGACAGGGGGCATCAAGCACAGATACGCAGTATTTT. As protein: CASSPGQGASSTDTQYF.

This clonotype appeared a few times. The CDR3 loop is CASSVGGGGVEQFF. CDR3 coding DNA: TGTGCCAGCAGCGTAGGAGGGGGAGGAGTTGAGCAGTTCTTC. The V call is TRBV9, the J call TRBJ2-1, with D perhaps matching TRBD1 or TRBD2 (6 bases each). V was trimmed by 0 bases and J by 9 bases, leaving 13 bases between them. The CDR3 sequence is 14 residues long. Per germline, CDR1 SGDLS and CDR2 YYNGEE.

This clonotype was found a few times. The V gene is TRBV7-2, the J gene TRBJ2-1; D call uncertain. From germline, CDR1 is SGHTA and CDR2 FQGNSA. This CDR3 is built from 11 residues. With 5 bases removed from V and 13 bases from J, the gap between germline ends came to 12 bases. CDR3 sequence: CASSSRTDQFF. CDR3 coding DNA: TGTGCCAGCAGCAGCAGGACGGATCAGTTCTTC.

Many counts were recorded for this clonotype. This chain joins TRBV9 and TRBJ2-2; a possible D gene is TRBD2 (6 bases). Germline V gene data show CDR1 as SGDLS and CDR2 as YYNGEE. The V and J ends lost 4 bases and 3 bases respectively, with 13 bases between them. The CDR3 consists of 15 residues. The CDR3 sequence: CASSLRGSDTGELFF. The CDR3 DNA follows: TGTGCCAGCAGCCTCCGGGGGTCGGACACCGGGGAGCTGTTTTTT.

As regards this clonotype: A much larger clone differs by one base, so this may be a read error. CDR3 sequence reads: CASRDFPGDQLF. As DNA, the CDR3 is TGTGCCAGCAGAGATTTTCCGGGAGATCAGCTCTTC. The V call is TRBV6-2 or TRBV6-3, the J call TRBJ2-1; the D gene is possibly TRBD2 (6 bases). This CDR3 is 12 amino acids long. The germline V gene has CDR1 MNHEY and CDR2 SVGEGT.

V and J are TRBV28 and TRBJ1-2; D is uncertain. Germline values: CDR1 MDHEN, CDR2 SYDVKM. V was trimmed by 2 bases and J by 7 bases, leaving 11 bases between them. The CDR3 covers 13 residues. The CDR3 coding sequence is TGTGCCAGCAGTTTAGGTAACAGCGGTGGCTACACCTTC. Its translation: CASSLGNSGGYTF.

This clonotype showed up just a few times. The V gene is TRBV7-9, the J gene TRBJ2-5, with D possibly matching TRBD2 (6 bases). Trimming cost V 5 bases and J 2 bases, with 21 bases left between them. From germline, CDR1 is SEHNR and CDR2 FQNEAQ (reference sequence). The CDR3 consists of 17 residues. The CDR3 sequence is CASSGLIYGGPQETQYF. CDR3 nucleotide sequence: TGTGCCAGCAGCGGACTAATCTACGGGGGACCTCAAGAGACCCAGTACTTC.

The chain combines TRBV11-1 with TRBJ2-5; 12 nucleotides line up with TRBD2. In germline, CDR1 is SGHAT, CDR2 FQDESV (reference sequence). This CDR3 region has 19 residues. V was clipped by 2 bases and J by 1 base; unmatched bases: 11. The CDR3 DNA sequence: TGTGCCAGCAGCTTACTCGGGCTAGCGGGGGGGAAAATCCAAGAGACCCAGTACTTC. Its protein product is CASSLLGLAGGKIQETQYF.

This clonotype turned up a few times. This chain uses TRBV12-3 or TRBV12-4 with TRBJ2-3, with D unresolved. This CDR3 contains 15 residues. V lost 2 bases to trimming and J lost 2 bases, with 11 bases between them. CDR3 protein: CASSLSRILTDTQYF. CDR3 in DNA: TGTGCCAGCAGTTTATCCCGGATCCTCACAGATACGCAGTATTTT.

This clonotype was seen a few times. The CDR3: CATSRDQWGRNTEAFF. As DNA, the CDR3 is TGTGCCACCAGCAGAGATCAATGGGGGAGGAACACTGAAGCTTTCTTT. The chain uses TRBV15 and TRBJ1-1; D perhaps matches TRBD1 (5 bases). V lost 0 bases and J lost 1, with 12 bases in between. The CDR3 extends over 16 amino acids. The V gene's germline CDR1 is LNHNV and CDR2 YYDKDF (reference sequence).

At least ten counts were recorded for this clonotype. V and J are TRBV6-2 or TRBV6-3 and TRBJ2-2, with 7 positions matching TRBD2. The V gene end was trimmed by 4 bases and the J gene end by 0 bases; junction bases not matched to a gene: 5. Germline V CDR1 and CDR2: MNHEY, SVGEGT. This CDR3 region has 16 residues. Here the CDR3 DNA reads TGTGCCAGCAGTTCCCCCAGCGGGGCGAACACCGGGGAGCTGTTTTTT. Amino acid sequence: CASSSPSGANTGELFF.

There are a few counts of this clonotype. The chain combines TRBV5-1 with TRBJ2-7, with D perhaps assigned TRBD1 or TRBD2 (5 bases each). Trimming took off 5 bases at V and 1 base at J, with 13 bases between the two ends. This CDR3 is 14 amino acids long. Germline-derived CDR1 and CDR2 are SGHRS and YFSETQ. The CDR3 sequence is CASSAGAISYEQYF. As DNA, the CDR3 is TGCGCCAGCAGTGCCGGGGCGATATCCTACGAGCAGTACTTC.

This clonotype was recorded a few times. This chain links TRBV27 with TRBJ1-5; no definite D call. The CDR3 loop spans 14 amino acids. Germline assignment: CDR1 MNHEY and CDR2 SMNVEV (reference sequence). The V end lost 0 bases, the J end lost 9 bases, and 12 bases lay between the germline ends. CDR3 DNA: TGTGCCAGCAGTTTATCCGCCGGCTTCGGGCCCCAGCATTTT. This gives the protein CASSLSAGFGPQHF.

In this sample, this clonotype turned up a few times. The chain is built from TRBV4-3 and TRBJ1-1; 7 positions agree with TRBD1. J lost 4 bases, V lost 3 bases, and 8 bases had no gene match. The germline V gene has CDR1 LGHNA and CDR2 YSLEER. This CDR3 is 15 amino acids long. DNA for the CDR3: TGCGCCAGCAGCCAGGCCATAGGGGGCCTCACTGAAGCTTTCTTT. Translated, it gives CASSQAIGGLTEAFF.

V usage is TRBV18 and J usage is TRBJ1-6, with a weak D call TRBD1 (6 bases). The CDR3 runs to 13 residues. V was clipped by 0 bases and J by 9 bases, with 6 bases between them. Germline V CDR1 and CDR2: KGHSH, LQKENI. The CDR3 nucleotides read TGTGCCAGCTCACCACCGACAGGTTCACCCCTCCACTTT. Its protein is CASSPPTGSPLHF.

There are a few counts of this clonotype. This chain joins TRBV23-1 and TRBJ2-1, with 7 bases that match TRBD2. TRBV23-1 is labeled an ORF, and its function is uncertain. With 4 bases clipped from V and 0 bases from J, the junction kept 9 bases outside the gene matches. The CDR3 consists of 17 residues. CDR3 sequence: CASSRVLGRSSYNEQFF. CDR3 nucleotides: TGCGCCAGCAGTCGCGTACTCGGGAGGAGCTCCTACAATGAGCAGTTCTTC.

In its sample, this clonotype was seen a few times. The chain recombines TRBV4-3 with TRBJ2-3; TRBD1 aligns across 11 bases. The V gene's germline CDR1 is LGHNA and CDR2 YSLEER. This CDR3 is built from 16 residues. Losses at the gene ends were 5 bases for V and 0 bases for J; bases not matched to a gene: 4. The CDR3 DNA sequence: TGCGCCAGCAGCGACGGACAGGGGGCAAGCACAGATACGCAGTATTTT. The encoded protein is CASSDGQGASTDTQYF.

This clonotype came up a few times. This chain connects TRBV6-5 to TRBJ1-6; 8 bases are shared with TRBD1. The CDR3 totals 15 residues. Germline V CDR1 and CDR2: MNHEY, SVGAGI. V shed 2 bases and J 9 bases; nucleotides not matched to a gene: 6. CDR3 in DNA: TGTGCCAGCAGTTACCGCGGACAGGGTCGTTCACCCCTCCACTTT. Translated: CASSYRGQGRSPLHF.

The chain is built from TRBV20-1 and TRBJ1-5, with D possibly matching TRBD1 (5 bases). Germline V gene data show CDR1 as DFQATT and CDR2 as SNEGSKA (reference sequence). This CDR3 contains 14 residues. V lost 6 bases and J lost 8, with 20 bases in between. The CDR3: CSAAVGTLREPQHF. CDR3 coding DNA: TGCAGTGCCGCAGTCGGGACGCTGAGAGAGCCCCAGCATTTT.

This clonotype has more than one count but fewer than ten. Here the CDR3 reads CSADRTNTGELFF. The CDR3 DNA reads as TGCAGTGCTGACAGGACGAACACCGGGGAGCTGTTTTTT. The V gene is TRBV20-1, the J gene TRBJ2-2, with D possibly matching TRBD1 (6 bases). The germline gives CDR1 DFQATT, CDR2 SNEGSKA (reference sequence). The CDR3 loop spans 13 amino acids. V gave up 5 bases and J gave up 0 bases, with 7 bases separating them.

This clonotype has a handful of counts. V and J are TRBV5-1 and TRBJ1-2, with D unclear. CDR3 length: 11 amino acids. V lost 4 bases and J 13 bases, leaving 14 bases between the germline ends. Germline lookup yields CDR1 SGHRS and CDR2 YFSETQ. The CDR3 sequence is CASSPGPESTF. CDR3 coding DNA: TGCGCCAGCAGCCCAGGACCGGAAAGCACCTTC.

The chain uses TRBV5-8 and TRBJ2-5; D perhaps matches TRBD1 (5 bases). Trimming left V 3 bases short and J 5 bases short, with 14 bases between. The germline CDR1 and CDR2 sequences are SGHTS and YDEGEE. CDR3 length: 14 residues. CDR3 nucleotide sequence: TGTGCCAGCAGCTCGGTAGGGGATAGGGAGACCCAGTACTTC. Protein sequence: CASSSVGDRETQYF.

This clonotype was detected only a few times. This chain joins TRBV7-2 and TRBJ1-5; weak D call: TRBD1 (5 bases). The V end lost 2 bases, the J end lost 4 bases, and 9 bases lay between the germline ends. Germline CDR1 reads SGHTA; CDR2 reads FQGNSA. The CDR3 loop spans 14 amino acids. The CDR3 DNA sequence: TGTGCCAGCAGCTTACAGGGTGCTAATCAGCCCCAGCATTTT. This translates into CASSLQGANQPQHF.

This clonotype appeared a few times. The rearrangement links TRBV5-1 to TRBJ2-1; 15 nucleotides agree with TRBD2. Germline V gene lookup returns CDR1 SGHRS and CDR2 YFSETQ. The length of the CDR3 is 16 residues. V shed 4 bases and J 8 bases; nucleotides not matched to a gene: 7. The CDR3 loop reads CASSTGLAGGKDEQFF. CDR3 DNA: TGCGCCAGCAGCACGGGACTAGCGGGAGGAAAGGATGAGCAGTTCTTC.

A few counts support this clonotype. The chain couples TRBV7-9 to TRBJ1-2; D not resolved. The CDR3 runs to 17 residues. Germline CDR1 SEHNR, CDR2 FQNEAQ (reference sequence). The germline V and J ends were trimmed by 1 base and 4 bases, with 19 bases remaining between them. The CDR3 loop reads CASSLGPPRRWIYGYTF. CDR3 nucleotide sequence: TGTGCCAGCAGCTTAGGCCCCCCGAGAAGGTGGATCTATGGCTACACCTTC.

The rearrangement joins TRBV7-9 to TRBJ2-3; 9 bases are a match to TRBD2. Germline V gene data show CDR1 as SEHNR and CDR2 as FQNEAQ (reference sequence). V was clipped by 5 bases and J by 0 bases; unmatched bases: 6. The CDR3 is 16 amino acids. CDR3 DNA sequence: TGTGCCAGCAGCCCCCGGACTAGCGTTAGCACAGATACGCAGTATTTT. Encoded protein: CASSPRTSVSTDTQYF.

The chain combines TRBV12-3 or TRBV12-4 with TRBJ2-1; D not resolved. V lost 6 bases, J lost 8 bases, and 11 bases lay in between. This CDR3 has 12 residues. CDR3 in DNA: TGTGCCAGCAGCCCCGACAAGGATGAGCAGTTCTTC. It translates to CASSPDKDEQFF.